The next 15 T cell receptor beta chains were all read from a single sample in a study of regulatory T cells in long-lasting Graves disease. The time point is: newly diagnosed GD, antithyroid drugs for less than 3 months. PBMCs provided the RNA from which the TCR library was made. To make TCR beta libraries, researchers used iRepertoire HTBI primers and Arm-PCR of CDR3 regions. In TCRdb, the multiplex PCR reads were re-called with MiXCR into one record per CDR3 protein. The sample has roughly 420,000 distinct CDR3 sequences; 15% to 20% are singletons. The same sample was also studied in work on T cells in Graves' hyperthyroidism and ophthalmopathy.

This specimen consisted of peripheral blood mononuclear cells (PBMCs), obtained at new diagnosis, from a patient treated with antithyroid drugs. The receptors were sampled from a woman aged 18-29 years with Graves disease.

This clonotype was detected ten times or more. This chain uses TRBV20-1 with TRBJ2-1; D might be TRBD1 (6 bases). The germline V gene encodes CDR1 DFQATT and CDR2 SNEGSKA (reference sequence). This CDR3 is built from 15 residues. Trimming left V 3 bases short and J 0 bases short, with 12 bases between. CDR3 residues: CSARRLDSSYNEQFF. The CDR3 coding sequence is TGCAGTGCTAGGCGTCTGGACAGCTCCTACAATGAGCAGTTCTTC.

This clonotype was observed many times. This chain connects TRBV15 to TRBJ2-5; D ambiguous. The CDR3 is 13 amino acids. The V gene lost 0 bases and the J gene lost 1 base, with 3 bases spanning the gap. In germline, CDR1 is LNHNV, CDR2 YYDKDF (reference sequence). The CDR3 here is CATSREIQETQYF. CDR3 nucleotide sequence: TGTGCCACCAGCAGAGAAATCCAAGAGACCCAGTACTTC.

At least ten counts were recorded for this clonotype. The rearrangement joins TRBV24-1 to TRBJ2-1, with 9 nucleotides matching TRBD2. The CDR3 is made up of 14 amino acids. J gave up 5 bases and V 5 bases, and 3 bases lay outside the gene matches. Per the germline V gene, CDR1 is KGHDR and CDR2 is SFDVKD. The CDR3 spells CATSAGLAHNEQFF. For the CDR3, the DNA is TGTGCCACCAGTGCGGGACTAGCTCACAATGAGCAGTTCTTC.

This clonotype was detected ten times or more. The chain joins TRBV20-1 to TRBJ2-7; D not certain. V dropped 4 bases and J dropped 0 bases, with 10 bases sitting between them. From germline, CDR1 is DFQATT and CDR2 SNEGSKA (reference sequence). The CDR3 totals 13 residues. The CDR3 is CSAIVGNSYEQYF. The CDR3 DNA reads TGCAGTGCTATAGTCGGCAACTCCTACGAGCAGTACTTC.

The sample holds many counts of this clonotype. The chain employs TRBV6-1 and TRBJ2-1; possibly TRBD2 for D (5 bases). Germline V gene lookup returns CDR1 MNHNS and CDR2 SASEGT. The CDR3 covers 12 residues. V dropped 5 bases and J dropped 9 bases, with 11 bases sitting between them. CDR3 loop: CASSKDYLEQFF. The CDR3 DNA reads TGTGCCAGCAGTAAAGACTATCTTGAGCAGTTCTTC.

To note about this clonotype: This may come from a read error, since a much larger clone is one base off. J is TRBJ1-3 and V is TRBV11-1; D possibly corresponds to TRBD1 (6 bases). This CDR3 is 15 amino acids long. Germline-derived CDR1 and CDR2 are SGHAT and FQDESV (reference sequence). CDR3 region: CASSPVTGSGTTIYF. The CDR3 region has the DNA TGCGCCAGCAGCCCCGTAACAGGGTCTGGAACCACCATATATTTT.

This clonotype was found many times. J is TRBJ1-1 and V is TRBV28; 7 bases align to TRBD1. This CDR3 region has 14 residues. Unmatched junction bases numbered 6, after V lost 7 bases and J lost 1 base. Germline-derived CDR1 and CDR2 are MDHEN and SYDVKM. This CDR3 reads CASTETGTNTEAFF. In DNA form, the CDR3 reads TGTGCCAGCACCGAGACAGGGACGAACACTGAAGCTTTCTTT.

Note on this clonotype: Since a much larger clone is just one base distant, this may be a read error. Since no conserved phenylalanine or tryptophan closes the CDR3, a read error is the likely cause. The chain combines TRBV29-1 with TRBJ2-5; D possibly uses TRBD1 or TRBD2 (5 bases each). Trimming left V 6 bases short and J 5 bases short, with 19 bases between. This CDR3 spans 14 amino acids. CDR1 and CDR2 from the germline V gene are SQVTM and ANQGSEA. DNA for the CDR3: TGCAGCGTCGGGGCCTTAGTCGTTAGTGAGACCCAGTACTTA. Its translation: CSVGALVVSETQYL.

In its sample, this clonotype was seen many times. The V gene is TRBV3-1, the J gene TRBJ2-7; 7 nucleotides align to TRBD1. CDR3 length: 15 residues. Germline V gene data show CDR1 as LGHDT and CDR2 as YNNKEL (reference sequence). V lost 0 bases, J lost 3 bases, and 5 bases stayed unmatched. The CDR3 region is CASSQDPGQHYEQYF. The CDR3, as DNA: TGTGCCAGCAGCCAAGATCCGGGACAGCACTACGAGCAGTACTTC.

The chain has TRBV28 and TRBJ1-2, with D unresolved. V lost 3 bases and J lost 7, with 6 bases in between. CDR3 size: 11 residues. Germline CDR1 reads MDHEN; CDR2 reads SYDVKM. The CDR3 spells CASSFLSGYTF. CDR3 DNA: TGTGCCAGCAGTTTTTTGAGTGGCTACACCTTC.

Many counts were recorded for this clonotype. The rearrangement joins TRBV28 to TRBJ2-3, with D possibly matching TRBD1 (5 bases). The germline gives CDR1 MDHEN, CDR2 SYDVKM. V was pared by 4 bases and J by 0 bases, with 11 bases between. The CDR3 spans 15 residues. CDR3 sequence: CASSSAGASTDTQYF. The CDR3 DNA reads TGTGCCAGCAGTTCCGCTGGGGCTAGCACAGATACGCAGTATTTT.

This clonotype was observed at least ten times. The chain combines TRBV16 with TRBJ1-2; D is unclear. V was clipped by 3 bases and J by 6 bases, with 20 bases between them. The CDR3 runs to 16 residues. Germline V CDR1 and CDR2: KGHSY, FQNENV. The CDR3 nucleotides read TGTGCCAGCAGCCATTTCCGGGATCTTACCTCCCATGGCTACACCTTC. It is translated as CASSHFRDLTSHGYTF.

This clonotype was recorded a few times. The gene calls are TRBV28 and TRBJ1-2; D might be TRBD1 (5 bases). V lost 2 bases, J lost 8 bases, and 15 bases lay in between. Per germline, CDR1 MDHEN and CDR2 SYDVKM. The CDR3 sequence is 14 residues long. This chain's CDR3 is CASSLDSRTHGYTF. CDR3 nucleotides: TGTGCCAGCAGTTTAGATTCGAGGACACACGGCTACACCTTC.

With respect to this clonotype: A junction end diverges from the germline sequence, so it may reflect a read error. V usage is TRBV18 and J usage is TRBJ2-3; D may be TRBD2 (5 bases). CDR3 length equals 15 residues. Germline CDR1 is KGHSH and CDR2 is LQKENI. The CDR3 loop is CASPPRERGTDTQYF. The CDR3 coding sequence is TGTGCCAGCCCACCAAGGGAGAGGGGCACAGATACGCAGTATTTT.

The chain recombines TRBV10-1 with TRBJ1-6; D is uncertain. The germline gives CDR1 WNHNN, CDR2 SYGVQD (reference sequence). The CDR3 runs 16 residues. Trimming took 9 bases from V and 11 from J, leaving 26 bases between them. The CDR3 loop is CASQPTPMSVWTPLHF. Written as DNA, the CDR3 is TGCGCCAGTCAACCGACCCCTATGAGTGTTTGGACACCCCTCCACTTT.